A selection of T cell receptor beta chains follows, all from one sample in a study of blood T cell repertoires in COVID-19. Libraries were prepared by immunoSEQ multiplex PCR; TCRdb keeps only in-frame clonotypes and omits some of them. The sample includes under 350,000 clones, over 85% seen only once; the top ten take around 2.5%. The sample comprised PBMCs or T cells enriched from blood (not recorded which). These receptors originate from a man aged 60-69 years who had recovered from COVID-19. Both conserved end residues are trimmed from each CDR3. Clone size is shown for a subset of rows, as once, few, many or a class of expanded clone.

CDR3aa: ASSLLWHTEKLF
j_gene: TRBJ1-4
abundance: .
v_gene: TRBV5-5

CDR3aa: ASSLGGGFYTEAF
j_gene: TRBJ1-1
abundance: few
v_gene: TRBV11-3

CDR3aa: ASRGGNTIY
j_gene: TRBJ1-3
abundance: few
v_gene: TRBV9

CDR3aa: ASSPQGAGRETQY
j_gene: TRBJ2-5
abundance: .
v_gene: TRBV18

CDR3aa: ASSLHQTGGPTSYEQY
j_gene: TRBJ2-7
abundance: .
v_gene: TRBV11-2

CDR3aa: ASSTSGTGVYEQY
j_gene: TRBJ2-7
abundance: .
v_gene: TRBV9

CDR3aa: ASSLAGARELF
j_gene: TRBJ2-2
abundance: .
v_gene: TRBV7-2

CDR3aa: ASSLTSHKNTEAF
j_gene: TRBJ1-1
abundance: .
v_gene: TRBV27

CDR3aa: ASSVDREDTEAF
j_gene: TRBJ1-1
abundance: .
v_gene: TRBV2

CDR3aa: ASSPQGTENTEAF
j_gene: TRBJ1-1
abundance: .
v_gene: TRBV11-3

CDR3aa: ASRDSGRPYEQY
j_gene: TRBJ2-7
abundance: .
v_gene: TRBV7-9

CDR3aa: ASSPIGTEINSPLH
j_gene: TRBJ1-6
abundance: once
v_gene: TRBV11-3

CDR3aa: ASSLSGTGYSPLH
j_gene: TRBJ1-6
abundance: .
v_gene: TRBV27

CDR3aa: ASSFERGGYNEQF
j_gene: TRBJ2-1
abundance: .
v_gene: TRBV7-2

CDR3aa: ASSPNRDRVGNEQF
j_gene: TRBJ2-1
abundance: .
v_gene: TRBV7-7